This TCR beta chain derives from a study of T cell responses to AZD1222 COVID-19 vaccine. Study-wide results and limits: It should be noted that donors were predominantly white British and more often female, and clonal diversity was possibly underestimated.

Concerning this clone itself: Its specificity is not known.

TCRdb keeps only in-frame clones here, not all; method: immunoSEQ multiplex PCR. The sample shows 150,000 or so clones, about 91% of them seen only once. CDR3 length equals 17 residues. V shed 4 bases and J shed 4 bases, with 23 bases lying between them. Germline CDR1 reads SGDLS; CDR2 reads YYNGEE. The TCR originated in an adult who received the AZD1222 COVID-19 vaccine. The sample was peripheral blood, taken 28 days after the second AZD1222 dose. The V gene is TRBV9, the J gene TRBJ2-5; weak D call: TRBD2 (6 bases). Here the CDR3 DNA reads TGTGCCAGCAGCCTAACCGGGACCCTAGCGAACGGAGAGACCCAGTACTTC. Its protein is CASSLTGTLANGETQYF.